The 26 T cell receptor beta chains in this list originate from one sample, sequenced in a study of cytomegalovirus exposure and HLA in healthy donors. PCR used 60 Vbeta primers and 13 Jbeta primers. The assay was immunoSEQ multiplex PCR, and TCRdb's table has in-frame clones only and misses some. The profile shows roughly 66,000 clones, approximately 78% of them singletons. Material for sequencing was PBMCs. Every receptor here comes from a man between 18 and 35 years old in good health and CMV-seropositive.

The V and J genes are TRBV10-3 and TRBJ2-7; 10 positions match TRBD1. Per the germline V gene, CDR1 is ENHRY and CDR2 is SYGVKD. J lost 9 bases, V lost 4 bases, and 9 bases had no gene match. The length of the CDR3 is 14 residues. This CDR3 reads CAISADRGGRVQYF. In DNA form, the CDR3 reads TGTGCCATCAGTGCGGACAGGGGGGGTAGGGTGCAGTACTTC.

The chain is built from TRBV29-1 and TRBJ1-1; a possible D gene is TRBD1 (6 bases). This CDR3 region has 19 residues. The V and J ends lost 0 bases and 0 bases respectively, with 23 bases between them. Germline V lookup: CDR1 SQVTM, CDR2 ANQGSEA. CDR3 bases: TGCAGCGTTGAAGATTGGGGGTGGGGGCAGATTAGCATGAACACTGAAGCTTTCTTT. Protein product: CSVEDWGWGQISMNTEAFF.

J is TRBJ1-2 and V is TRBV6-5; no definite D call. Germline loops: CDR1 MNHEY, CDR2 SVGAGI. Between the trimmed V and J ends, which lost 0 bases and 4 bases, there was a span of 6 bases. The CDR3 has 13 amino acids. The CDR3 sequence: CASSYSRLYGYTF. DNA for the CDR3: TGTGCCAGCAGTTACTCGAGACTCTATGGCTACACCTTC.

This clone was seen a single time. This chain joins TRBV2 and TRBJ1-1; no clear D. CDR1 SNHLY and CDR2 FYNNEI come from the germline V gene. CDR3 length: 13 residues. Trimming removed 9 bases at V and 1 base at J, with 12 bases between. CDR3 amino acids: CASTQDSNTEAFF. DNA for the CDR3: TGTGCCAGTACGCAGGACTCGAACACTGAAGCTTTCTTT.

V and J are TRBV5-4 and TRBJ2-5; the match to TRBD2 covers 9 bases. The V segment lost 4 bases and the J segment 2 bases; nucleotides outside the gene matches: 6. The CDR3 contains 15 residues. Germline CDR1 and CDR2: SGHNT and YYREEE (reference sequence). As DNA, the CDR3 is TGTGCCAGCAGCCGAGGGACTAGCCGACAAGAGACCCAGTACTTC. Its translation: CASSRGTSRQETQYF.

V is TRBV15 and J is TRBJ2-7; D perhaps matches TRBD2 (6 bases). CDR1 and CDR2 from the germline V gene are LNHNV and YYDKDF (reference sequence). There are 14 residues in the CDR3. V gave up 4 bases and J gave up 3 bases, with 13 bases separating them. The CDR3: CATSTGTGVYEQYF. The CDR3 DNA sequence: TGTGCCACCAGCACCGGGACGGGGGTCTACGAGCAGTACTTC.

The V and J genes are TRBV2 and TRBJ1-3; 8 nucleotides agree with TRBD1. The CDR3 covers 14 residues. With 5 bases clipped from V and 4 bases from J, the junction kept 4 bases outside the gene matches. The germline gives CDR1 SNHLY, CDR2 FYNNEI. CDR3 loop: CASSQTGAGNTIYF. CDR3 DNA sequence: TGTGCCAGCAGTCAGACAGGGGCCGGAAACACCATATATTTT.

This clone was recorded a few times. The CDR3 sequence: CASSSDTSAGNTIYF. Written as DNA, the CDR3 is TGTGCCAGCAGCTCGGACACTTCAGCTGGAAACACCATATATTTT. The rearrangement links TRBV4-2 to TRBJ1-3; D perhaps matches TRBD1 (5 bases). The CDR3 covers 15 residues. Trimming removed 5 bases at V and 2 bases at J, with 13 bases between. The V gene's germline CDR1 is LGHNA and CDR2 YNFKEQ.

For this clone: In the same sample, other DNA sequences code for this CDR3. The rearrangement links TRBV30 to TRBJ1-1; perhaps TRBD1 as D (5 bases). The V gene's germline CDR1 is GTSNPN and CDR2 SVGIG (reference sequence). The CDR3 sequence is 12 residues long. V gave up 3 bases and J gave up 4 bases, with 9 bases separating them. CDR3 bases: TGTGCCTGGAGCGCGGGGGGCACTGAAGCTTTCTTT. It encodes CAWSAGGTEAFF.

A note on this clone: The junction departs from the called germline gene at one end, perhaps through a read error. The chain combines TRBV7-8 with TRBJ1-5; 7 bases agree with TRBD1. This CDR3 has 15 residues. The V gene's germline CDR1 is SGHVS and CDR2 FQNEAQ. CDR3 DNA sequence: TGTGCCAGCAGCAAGCCCCGGGACAGCATTCAGCCCCAGCATTTT. Translated: CASSKPRDSIQPQHF.

The rearrangement joins TRBV2 to TRBJ1-2, with TRBD1 identical over 10 bases. J gave up 3 bases and V 6 bases, and 1 base lay outside the gene matches. The germline gives CDR1 SNHLY, CDR2 FYNNEI. The CDR3 spans 13 residues. CDR3 in amino acids: CASRGTGDYGYTF. The CDR3 DNA is TGTGCCAGCAGAGGGACAGGGGACTATGGCTACACCTTC.

This clone has more than one count but fewer than ten. This chain's CDR3 is CASSFSGKNTEAFF. The CDR3 bases are TGCGCCAGCAGCTTTTCAGGGAAGAACACTGAAGCTTTCTTT. V usage is TRBV5-1 and J usage is TRBJ1-1; D might be TRBD1 (5 bases). CDR1 and CDR2 (germline): SGHRS, YFSETQ. The V and J ends lost 2 bases and 1 base respectively, with 9 bases between them. CDR3 length equals 14 residues.

In its sample, this clone was seen once. CDR3 in amino acids: CASSTGAGYNEQFF. The CDR3 nucleotides are TGTGCCAGCAGCACAGGGGCGGGATACAATGAGCAGTTCTTC. The chain uses TRBV9 and TRBJ2-1, with TRBD1 as a possible D gene (7 bases). Looked up from germline, CDR1 is SGDLS and CDR2 is YYNGEE. Trimming stripped 4 bases from V and 4 bases from J, with 12 bases between. This CDR3 spans 14 amino acids.

The chain is built from TRBV28 and TRBJ1-3, with D unclear. Germline V gene sequence: CDR1 MDHEN, CDR2 SYDVKM. Trimming stripped 4 bases from V and 0 bases from J, with 7 bases between. This CDR3 comprises 14 residues. The CDR3 here is CASSSGFSGNTIYF. The CDR3 coding sequence is TGTGCCAGCAGTTCGGGGTTCTCTGGAAACACCATATATTTT.

The chain employs TRBV6-6 and TRBJ1-6; D remains unclear. V lost 2 bases and J 8 bases, leaving 10 bases between the germline ends. CDR1 is MNHNY, CDR2 SVGAGI, per germline (reference sequence). CDR3 length: 14 amino acids. CDR3 sequence (DNA): TGTGCCAGCAGTTACAGCGTTAAAGATTCACCCCTCCACTTT. It codes for CASSYSVKDSPLHF.

The chain couples TRBV6-5 to TRBJ1-1; D gene ambiguous. Germline-derived CDR1 and CDR2 are MNHEY and SVGAGI. Trimming shortened V by 5 bases and J by 3 bases, and 10 bases separated the two germline ends. The CDR3 is 13 amino acids. CDR3 in amino acids: CASSLEMYTEAFF. CDR3 in DNA: TGTGCCAGCAGTCTTGAGATGTACACTGAAGCTTTCTTT.

The V gene is TRBV2, the J gene TRBJ1-3; the match to TRBD1 covers 8 bases. Germline V gives CDR1 SNHLY, CDR2 FYNNEI. J lost 4 bases, V lost 3 bases, and 5 bases had no gene match. This CDR3 has 15 residues. Here the CDR3 DNA reads TGTGCCAGCAGTGATTGGACAGGGCTAGGAAACACCATATATTTT. Protein product: CASSDWTGLGNTIYF.

This clone is a singleton in its sample. The chain recombines TRBV11-2 with TRBJ2-2; 7 positions match TRBD2. Germline V lookup: CDR1 SGHAT, CDR2 FQNNGV. The CDR3 length is 15 residues. The V segment lost 0 bases and the J segment 4 bases; nucleotides outside the gene matches: 2. The CDR3 DNA sequence: TGTGCCAGCAGCTTAGAGGGGGGGGTCACCGGGGAGCTGTTTTTT. It specifies CASSLEGGVTGELFF.

The V and J genes are TRBV30 and TRBJ1-5; TRBD1 might be the D (5 bases). Germline lookup yields CDR1 GTSNPN and CDR2 SVGIG (reference sequence). Trimming took off 7 bases at V and 0 bases at J, with 10 bases between the two ends. The CDR3 is 13 amino acids. The CDR3 region has the DNA TGTGCCTCTCAGGGCCATAGCAATCAGCCCCAGCATTTT. It is translated as CASQGHSNQPQHF.

This chain uses TRBV30 with TRBJ2-4, with 7 bases fitting TRBD2. Per the germline V gene, CDR1 is GTSNPN and CDR2 is SVGIG (reference sequence). The CDR3 sequence is 14 residues long. Trimming cost V 5 bases and J 4 bases; bases outside gene matches: 8. Here the CDR3 reads CAWSLWGGKNIQYF. DNA for the CDR3: TGTGCCTGGTCCCTTTGGGGAGGGAAAAACATTCAGTACTTC.

This clone is a singleton in its sample. This chain joins TRBV15 and TRBJ1-1; 7 positions agree with TRBD1. J was trimmed by 0 bases and V by 5 bases; bases with no gene match: 9. CDR3 length: 16 amino acids. CDR1 and CDR2 from the germline V gene are LNHNV and YYDKDF (reference sequence). The CDR3 sequence is CATSERGLEMNTEAFF. The DNA of the CDR3 is TGTGCCACCAGCGAGAGGGGGCTTGAGATGAACACTGAAGCTTTCTTT.

This clone was seen once. The J gene is TRBJ1-3, the V gene TRBV6-5; D is unresolved. The CDR3 covers 13 residues. The germline CDR1 and CDR2 sequences are MNHEY and SVGAGI. Trimming removed 4 bases at V and 2 bases at J, with 6 bases between. The CDR3 DNA is TGTGCCAGCAGTTCGACAACTGGAAACACCATATATTTT. It specifies CASSSTTGNTIYF.

The rearrangement joins TRBV9 to TRBJ1-1; D is possibly TRBD1 (5 bases). Germline V gene sequence: CDR1 SGDLS, CDR2 YYNGEE. The CDR3 runs to 13 residues. The V gene lost 2 bases and the J gene lost 5 bases, with 10 bases spanning the gap. This CDR3 reads CASSVSGGTEAFF. The CDR3 DNA reads TGTGCCAGCAGCGTTAGCGGGGGAACTGAAGCTTTCTTT.

The J gene is TRBJ2-7, the V gene TRBV30; 8 positions agree with TRBD1. From germline, CDR1 is GTSNPN and CDR2 SVGIG (reference sequence). CDR3 length equals 13 residues. With 7 bases clipped from V and 5 bases from J, the junction kept 10 bases outside the gene matches. The CDR3 is CALSLGQGHEQYF. The CDR3 coding sequence is TGTGCCTTATCTCTCGGACAGGGCCACGAGCAGTACTTC. Combining the CDR3 with reference TRBV30 and TRBJ2-7 gives the whole variable domain SQTIHQWPATLVQPVGSPLSLECTVEGTSNPNLYWYRQAAGRGLQLLFYSVGIGQISSEVPQNLSASRPQDRQFILSSKKLLLSDSGFYLCALSLGQGHEQYFGPGTRLTVT.

This chain joins TRBV7-6 and TRBJ2-5; D gene unclear. The CDR3 consists of 12 residues. Trimming removed 4 bases from V and 5 bases from J, with 8 bases in between. Per germline, CDR1 SGHVS and CDR2 FNYEAQ. The chain's CDR3 is CASSSSGETQYF. The DNA of the CDR3 is TGTGCCAGCAGCTCATCCGGGGAGACCCAGTACTTC.

The CDR3: CASSQYERREVQYF. The CDR3 bases are TGTGCCAGCAGCCAATATGAGAGGCGGGAGGTGCAGTACTTC. This chain uses TRBV14 with TRBJ2-7, with TRBD2 matching over 8 bases. In germline, CDR1 is SGHDN, CDR2 FVKESK. The CDR3 length is 14 residues. The V segment lost 2 bases and the J segment 9 bases; nucleotides outside the gene matches: 9.